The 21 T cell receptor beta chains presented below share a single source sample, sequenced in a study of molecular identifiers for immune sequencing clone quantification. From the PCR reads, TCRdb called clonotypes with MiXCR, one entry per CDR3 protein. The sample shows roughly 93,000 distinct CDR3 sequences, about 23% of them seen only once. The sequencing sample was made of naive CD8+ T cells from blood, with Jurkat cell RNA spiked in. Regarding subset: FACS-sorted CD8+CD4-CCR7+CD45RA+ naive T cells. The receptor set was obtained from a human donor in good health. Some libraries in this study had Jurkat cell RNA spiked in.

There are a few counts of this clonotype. The CDR3 DNA reads as TGTGCCAGCAGTCGCAGCGGGACAGGAAACACTGAAGCTTTCTTT. This gives the protein CASSRSGTGNTEAFF. The gene calls are TRBV12-3 or TRBV12-4 and TRBJ1-1; 8 bases agree with TRBD1. The ends lost 5 bases at V and 2 bases at J; junction bases unmatched: 7. CDR3 length: 15 amino acids.

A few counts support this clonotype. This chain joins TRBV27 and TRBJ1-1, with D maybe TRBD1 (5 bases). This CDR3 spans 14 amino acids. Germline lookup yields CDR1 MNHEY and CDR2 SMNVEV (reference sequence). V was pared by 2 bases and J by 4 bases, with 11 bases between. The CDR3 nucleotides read TGTGCCAGCAGTTTAGGAGAAAGGGGCACTGAAGCTTTCTTT. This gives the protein CASSLGERGTEAFF.

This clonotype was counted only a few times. In DNA form, the CDR3 reads TGTGCCTGGGCCTCGGGGGCAAGGTACAATGAGCAGTTCTTC. Its translation: CAWASGARYNEQFF. The rearrangement links TRBV30 to TRBJ2-1; either TRBD1 or TRBD2 may fit D (6 bases each). This CDR3 contains 14 residues. Trimming shortened V by 5 bases and J by 4 bases, and 15 bases separated the two germline ends. Per the germline V gene, CDR1 is GTSNPN and CDR2 is SVGIG (reference sequence).

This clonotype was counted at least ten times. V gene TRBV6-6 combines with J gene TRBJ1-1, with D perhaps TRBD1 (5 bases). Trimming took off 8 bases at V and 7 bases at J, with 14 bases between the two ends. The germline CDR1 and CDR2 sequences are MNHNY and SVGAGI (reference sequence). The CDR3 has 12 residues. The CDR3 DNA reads TGTGCCAGCTATCGCGGGGGTATTGAAGCTTTCTTT. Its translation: CASYRGGIEAFF.

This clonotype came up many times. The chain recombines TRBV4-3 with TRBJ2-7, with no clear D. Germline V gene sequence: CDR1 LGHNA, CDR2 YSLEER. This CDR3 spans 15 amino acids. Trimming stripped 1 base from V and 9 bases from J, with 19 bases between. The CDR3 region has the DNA TGCGCCAGCAGCCAAGGGAACGTAGCCCTACGAGGGCAGTACTTC. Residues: CASSQGNVALRGQYF.

CDR3 region: CATTTGLSNQPQHF. In DNA, the CDR3 is TGTGCCACCACCACCGGATTAAGCAATCAGCCCCAGCATTTT. The rearrangement joins TRBV15 to TRBJ1-5; D ambiguous. Germline CDR1 is LNHNV and CDR2 is YYDKDF (reference sequence). V was shortened by 7 bases and J by 1 base, with 11 bases between the two germline ends. The CDR3 consists of 14 residues.

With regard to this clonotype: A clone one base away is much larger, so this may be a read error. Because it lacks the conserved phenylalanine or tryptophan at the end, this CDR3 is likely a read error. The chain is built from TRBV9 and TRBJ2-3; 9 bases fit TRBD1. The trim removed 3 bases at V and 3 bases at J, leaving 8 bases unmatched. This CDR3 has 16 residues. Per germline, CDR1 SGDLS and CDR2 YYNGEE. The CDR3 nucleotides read TGTGCCAGCAGCGCCGAACAGGGGGCCTTAACAGATACGCAGTATCTT. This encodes CASSAEQGALTDTQYL.

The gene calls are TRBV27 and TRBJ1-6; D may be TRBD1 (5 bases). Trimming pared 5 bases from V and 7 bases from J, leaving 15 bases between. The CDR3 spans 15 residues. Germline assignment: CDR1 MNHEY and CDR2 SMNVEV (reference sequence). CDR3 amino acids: CASSASLGVNSPLHF. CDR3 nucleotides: TGTGCCAGCAGTGCTTCGTTAGGGGTCAATTCACCCCTCCACTTT.

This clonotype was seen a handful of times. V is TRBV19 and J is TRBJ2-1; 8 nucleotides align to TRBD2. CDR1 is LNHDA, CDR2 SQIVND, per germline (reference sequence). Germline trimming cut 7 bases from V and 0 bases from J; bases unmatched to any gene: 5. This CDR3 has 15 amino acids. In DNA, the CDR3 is TGTGCCAGTAAAGCGGGAGAAGGCTCCTACAATGAGCAGTTCTTC. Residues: CASKAGEGSYNEQFF.

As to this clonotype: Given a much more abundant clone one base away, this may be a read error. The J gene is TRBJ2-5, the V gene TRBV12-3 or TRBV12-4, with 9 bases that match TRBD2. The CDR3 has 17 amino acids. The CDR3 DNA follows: TGTGCCAGCAGTTTTCTAGGCGGGGGGGCATCACAAGGGACCCAGTACTTC. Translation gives CASSFLGGGASQGTQYF.

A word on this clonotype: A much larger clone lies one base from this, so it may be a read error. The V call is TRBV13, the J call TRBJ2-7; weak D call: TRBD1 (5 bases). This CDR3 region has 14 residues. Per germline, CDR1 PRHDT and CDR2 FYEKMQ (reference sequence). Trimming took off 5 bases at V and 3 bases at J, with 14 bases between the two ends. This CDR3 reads CASSARVSFYEQYF. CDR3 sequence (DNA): TGTGCCAGCAGCGCCAGGGTCTCGTTCTACGAGCAGTACTTC.

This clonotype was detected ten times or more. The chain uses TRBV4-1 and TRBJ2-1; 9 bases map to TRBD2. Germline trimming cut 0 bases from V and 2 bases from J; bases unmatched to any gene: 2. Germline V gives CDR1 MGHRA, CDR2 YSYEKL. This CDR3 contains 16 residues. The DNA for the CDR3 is TGCGCCAGCAGCCAAGAAGGCGGGAGGGCCTACAATGAGCAGTTCTTC. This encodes CASSQEGGRAYNEQFF.

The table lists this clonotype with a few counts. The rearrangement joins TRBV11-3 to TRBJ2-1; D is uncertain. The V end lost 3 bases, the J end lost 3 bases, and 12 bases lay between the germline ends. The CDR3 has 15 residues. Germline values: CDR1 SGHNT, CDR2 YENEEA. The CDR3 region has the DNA TGTGCCAGCAGCTTGGCCTTTGGGCTCTACAATGAGCAGTTCTTC. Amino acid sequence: CASSLAFGLYNEQFF.

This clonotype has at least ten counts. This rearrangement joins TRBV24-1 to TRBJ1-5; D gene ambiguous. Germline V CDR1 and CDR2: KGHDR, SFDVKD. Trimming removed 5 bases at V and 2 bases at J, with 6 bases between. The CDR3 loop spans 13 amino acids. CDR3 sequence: CATSGMGNQPQHF. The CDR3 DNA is TGTGCCACCAGTGGTATGGGCAATCAGCCCCAGCATTTT.

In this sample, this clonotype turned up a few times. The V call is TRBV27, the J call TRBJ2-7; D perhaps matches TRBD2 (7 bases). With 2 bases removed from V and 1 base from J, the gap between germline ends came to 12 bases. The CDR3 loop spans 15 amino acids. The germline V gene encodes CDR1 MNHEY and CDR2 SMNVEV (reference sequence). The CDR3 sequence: CASSLRGGGSYEQYF. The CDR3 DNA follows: TGTGCCAGCAGTTTAAGGGGGGGAGGGTCCTACGAGCAGTACTTC.

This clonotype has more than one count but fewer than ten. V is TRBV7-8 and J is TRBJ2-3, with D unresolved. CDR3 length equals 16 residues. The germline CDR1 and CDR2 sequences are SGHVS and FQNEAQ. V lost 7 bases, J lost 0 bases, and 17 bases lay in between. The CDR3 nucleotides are TGTGCCAGCACCCAACGAAGAGGATTTAGCACAGATACGCAGTATTTT. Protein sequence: CASTQRRGFSTDTQYF.

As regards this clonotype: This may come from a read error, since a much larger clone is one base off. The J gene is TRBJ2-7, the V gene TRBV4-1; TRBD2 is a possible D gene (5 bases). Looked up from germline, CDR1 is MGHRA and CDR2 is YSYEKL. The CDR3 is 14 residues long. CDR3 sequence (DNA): TGCGCCGGCAGCCCCGGGGTGAAGGGATACGAGCAGTACTTC. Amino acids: CAGSPGVKGYEQYF.

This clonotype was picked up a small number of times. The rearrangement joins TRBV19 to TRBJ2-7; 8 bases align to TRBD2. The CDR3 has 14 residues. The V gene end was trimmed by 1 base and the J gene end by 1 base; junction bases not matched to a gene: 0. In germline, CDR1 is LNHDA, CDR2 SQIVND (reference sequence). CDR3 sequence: CASSIGLASYEQYF. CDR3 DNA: TGTGCCAGTAGTATAGGACTAGCGTCCTACGAGCAGTACTTC.

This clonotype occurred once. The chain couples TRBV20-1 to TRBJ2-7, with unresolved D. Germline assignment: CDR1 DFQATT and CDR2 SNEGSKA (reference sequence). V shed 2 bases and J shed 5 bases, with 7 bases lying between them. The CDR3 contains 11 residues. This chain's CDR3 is CSARPAHEQYF. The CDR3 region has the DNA TGCAGTGCTAGACCTGCTCACGAGCAGTACTTC.

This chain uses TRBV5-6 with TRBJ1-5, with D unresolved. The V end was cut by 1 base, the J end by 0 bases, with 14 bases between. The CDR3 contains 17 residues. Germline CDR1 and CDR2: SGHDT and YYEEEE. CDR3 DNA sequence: TGTGCCAGCAGCTTGAGTGAGGATAACTATAGCAATCAGCCCCAGCATTTT. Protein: CASSLSEDNYSNQPQHF.

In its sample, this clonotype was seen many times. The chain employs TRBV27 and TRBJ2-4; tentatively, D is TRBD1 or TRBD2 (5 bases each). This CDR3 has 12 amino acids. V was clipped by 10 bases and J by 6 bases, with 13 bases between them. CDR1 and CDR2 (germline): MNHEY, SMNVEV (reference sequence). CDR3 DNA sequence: TGTGCCACCAGAGGGGACCTAAACATTCAGTACTTC. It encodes CATRGDLNIQYF.